The 31 T cell receptor beta chains presented below share a single source sample, sequenced in a study of neurological immune-mediated disorders. From the 5' RACE reads, TCRdb called clonotypes with MiXCR, one entry per CDR3 protein. This table has 75,000 to 85,000 distinct CDR3 sequences, approximately 17% appearing once. Sequenced material: PBMCs. The source is a middle-aged woman in good health.

This clonotype was counted many times. This chain links TRBV7-3 with TRBJ2-2; TRBD2 matches at 10 bases. J gave up 6 bases and V 5 bases, and 6 bases lay outside the gene matches. Germline CDR1 is SGHTA and CDR2 is FQGTGA. This CDR3 has 15 residues. As DNA, the CDR3 is TGTGCCAGCAGCCCAAGACTAGCGGGCGCCGGGGAGCTGTTTTTT. Its translation: CASSPRLAGAGELFF.

The sample holds many counts of this clonotype. J is TRBJ2-3 and V is TRBV10-3; no clear D gene. This CDR3 is 13 amino acids long. Germline V gives CDR1 ENHRY, CDR2 SYGVKD. V gave up 6 bases and J gave up 4 bases, with 11 bases separating them. The CDR3 coding sequence is TGTGCCATCAGGAGCCCTCACTCAGATACGCAGTATTTT. This sequence encodes CAIRSPHSDTQYF.

The table lists this clonotype with many counts. The chain joins TRBV20-1 to TRBJ2-3; 9 bases agree with TRBD2. Losses at the gene ends were 5 bases for V and 1 base for J; bases not matched to a gene: 7. Per germline, CDR1 DFQATT and CDR2 SNEGSKA (reference sequence). This CDR3 contains 15 residues. CDR3 protein: CSALTGGGGTDTQYF. DNA of the CDR3: TGCAGTGCTTTGACTGGCGGGGGGGGCACAGATACGCAGTATTTT.

In its sample, this clonotype was seen many times. This chain uses TRBV28 with TRBJ1-5; D may be TRBD1 (6 bases). CDR3 length equals 15 residues. Germline CDR1 and CDR2: MDHEN and SYDVKM. Trimming cost V 5 bases and J 5 bases, with 16 bases left between them. The CDR3 reads CASSTDRFEYQPQHF. CDR3 DNA: TGTGCCAGCAGTACCGACAGGTTCGAGTATCAGCCCCAGCATTTT.

The chain recombines TRBV12-3 or TRBV12-4 with TRBJ2-1; the match to TRBD2 covers 7 bases. V gave up 5 bases and J gave up 0 bases; unmatched junction bases: 10. CDR3 length: 17 amino acids. The CDR3 region is CASSRVILADSYNEQFF. CDR3 in DNA: TGTGCCAGCAGTCGAGTCATCCTAGCGGACTCCTACAATGAGCAGTTCTTC.

The V and J genes are TRBV15 and TRBJ1-1; TRBD1 matches at 11 bases. The germline V gene has CDR1 LNHNV and CDR2 YYDKDF (reference sequence). CDR3 length: 14 amino acids. V lost 6 bases and J lost 4; bases outside the gene matches: 4. The CDR3: CATRRDRGATEAFF. CDR3 DNA: TGTGCCACCAGGAGGGACAGGGGGGCCACTGAAGCTTTCTTT.

This clonotype was seen repeatedly, ten times or more. V usage is TRBV29-1 and J usage is TRBJ2-7; TRBD2 matches at 10 bases. Germline values: CDR1 SQVTM, CDR2 ANQGSEA. The CDR3 is 13 residues long. Unmatched junction bases numbered 5, after V lost 6 bases and J lost 3 bases. The CDR3 sequence is CSVRPSGGYEQYF. The CDR3 DNA follows: TGCAGCGTGCGGCCTAGCGGGGGCTACGAGCAGTACTTC.

This clonotype was seen at least ten times. CDR3 sequence (DNA): TGTGCCAGCAGCTTAGTACTAGCGGGGGTGGAGACCCAGTACTTC. The encoded protein is CASSLVLAGVETQYF. This chain connects TRBV7-7 to TRBJ2-5; 11 bases line up with TRBD2. The V gene end was trimmed by 1 base and the J gene end by 5 bases; junction bases not matched to a gene: 3. CDR3 size: 15 residues. Germline CDR1 and CDR2: SSHAT and FNYEAQ (reference sequence).

This clonotype was recorded at least ten times. The chain has TRBV2 and TRBJ1-6; D not certain. The CDR3 totals 12 residues. Germline V gene data show CDR1 as SNHLY and CDR2 as FYNNEI. The V gene lost 3 bases and the J gene lost 9 bases, with 6 bases spanning the gap. CDR3 in DNA: TGTGCCAGCAGTGACGGGGTTTCACCCCTCCACTTT. It encodes CASSDGVSPLHF.

The table lists this clonotype with many counts. CDR3 sequence (DNA): TGCGCCAGTGCGGGCAGGGGGCAGGTGGTGAACACTGAAGCTTTCTTT. It translates to CASAGRGQVVNTEAFF. V and J are TRBV5-1 and TRBJ1-1; 8 bases are a match to TRBD1. Germline lookup yields CDR1 SGHRS and CDR2 YFSETQ. The CDR3 is 16 amino acids. The V gene end was trimmed by 8 bases and the J gene end by 0 bases; junction bases not matched to a gene: 12.

This clonotype showed up many times. The CDR3 reads CASNPLRGQTTEAFF. The CDR3 nucleotides read TGTGCCAGCAACCCACTTAGGGGACAGACCACTGAAGCTTTCTTT. The V and J genes are TRBV6-5 and TRBJ1-1, with 7 positions matching TRBD1. Germline V CDR1 and CDR2: MNHEY, SVGAGI. The CDR3 is 15 residues long. V lost 7 bases, J lost 4 bases, and 12 bases stayed unmatched.

CDR3 DNA sequence: TGTGCCAGCAGCCAAGATACTAGCGGGGGAAAAGAGACCCAGTACTTC. Amino acids: CASSQDTSGGKETQYF. The rearrangement joins TRBV4-2 to TRBJ2-5; 11 bases fit TRBD2. The ends lost 0 bases at V and 3 bases at J; junction bases unmatched: 3. This CDR3 comprises 16 residues. Germline lookup yields CDR1 LGHNA and CDR2 YNFKEQ.

This clonotype was detected ten times or more. This sequence joins TRBV7-3 and TRBJ2-2; D is perhaps TRBD1 (6 bases). V was cut by 4 bases and J by 3 bases, with 15 bases left in between. Germline assignment: CDR1 SGHTA and CDR2 FQGTGA. This CDR3 contains 16 residues. The CDR3 region is CASSSTPNRDTGELFF. Here the CDR3 DNA reads TGTGCCAGCAGCTCGACTCCTAACAGGGACACCGGGGAGCTGTTTTTT.

The sample holds many counts of this clonotype. This chain links TRBV4-3 with TRBJ1-6; the match to TRBD1 covers 7 bases. The CDR3 has 14 amino acids. Per germline, CDR1 LGHNA and CDR2 YSLEER. The V and J ends lost 0 bases and 14 bases, in that order; junction bases with no gene match: 7. The CDR3 protein is CASSQDQTGASLHF. CDR3 sequence (DNA): TGCGCCAGCAGCCAAGACCAAACAGGGGCATCCCTCCACTTT.

The table lists this clonotype with many counts. The rearrangement uses TRBV10-3 and TRBJ1-2; 9 bases agree with TRBD1. The CDR3 is 14 residues long. Unmatched junction bases numbered 5, after V lost 5 bases and J lost 4 bases. Per germline, CDR1 ENHRY and CDR2 SYGVKD. CDR3 nucleotide sequence: TGTGCCATCAGTACGGACAGGGGTAGCTATGGCTACACCTTC. It encodes CAISTDRGSYGYTF.

This clonotype was observed at least ten times. The chain is built from TRBV7-2 and TRBJ2-5; no reliable D call. V lost 4 bases and J 5 bases, leaving 17 bases between the germline ends. The CDR3 consists of 15 residues. Germline CDR1 SGHTA, CDR2 FQGNSA. The DNA for the CDR3 is TGTGCCAGCAGCTCCCCCGGGCGTCCCTGGGAGACCCAGTACTTC. This encodes CASSSPGRPWETQYF. Full variable domain (outside the CDR3, taken from reference TRBV7-2 and TRBJ2-5): GAGVSQSPSNKVTEKGKDVELRCDPISGHTALYWYRQSLGQGLEFLIYFQGNSAPDKSGLPSDRFSAERTGGSVSTLTIQRTQQEDSAVYLCASSSPGRPWETQYFGPGTRLLVL.

At least ten counts were recorded for this clonotype. The J gene is TRBJ1-5, the V gene TRBV20-1, with 7 nucleotides matching TRBD1. The J segment lost 6 bases and the V segment lost 6 bases, leaving 11 bases of the junction unmatched. This CDR3 region has 14 residues. Germline CDR1 is DFQATT and CDR2 is SNEGSKA (reference sequence). DNA for the CDR3: TGCAGTGCCAGGGGGTTTTATGGGAGTCAGCCCCAGCATTTT. Protein sequence: CSARGFYGSQPQHF.

There are many counts of this clonotype. V is TRBV20-1 and J is TRBJ2-4; 10 nucleotides align to TRBD1. J lost 1 base, V lost 7 bases, and 7 bases had no gene match. Germline V CDR1 and CDR2: DFQATT, SNEGSKA (reference sequence). The CDR3 spans 15 residues. CDR3: CSGVEDRGAKNIQYF. The CDR3 bases are TGCAGTGGAGTGGAGGACAGGGGGGCCAAAAACATTCAGTACTTC.

The CDR3 region is CASSPSPPTPTVNTIYF. The CDR3 bases are TGTGCCAGCTCACCATCACCCCCGACTCCGACGGTAAACACCATATATTTT. The chain has TRBV18 and TRBJ1-3; D is unresolved. CDR1 is KGHSH and CDR2 is LQKENI in the germline V gene. The length of the CDR3 is 17 residues. Trimming took 2 bases from V and 6 from J, leaving 20 bases between them.

By share of the sample, this clonotype is medium-sized. V gene TRBV2 combines with J gene TRBJ2-5, with TRBD2 as a possible D gene (6 bases). The CDR3 spans 13 residues. V was pared by 7 bases and J by 5 bases, with 14 bases between. Germline V gene data show CDR1 as SNHLY and CDR2 as FYNNEI. The CDR3 sequence: CASMEGYWETQYF. The DNA for the CDR3 is TGTGCCAGCATGGAGGGCTATTGGGAGACCCAGTACTTC.

This clonotype has at least ten counts. This chain connects TRBV6-2 or TRBV6-3 to TRBJ2-7, with D possibly matching TRBD2 (6 bases). V was cut by 2 bases and J by 2 bases, with 10 bases left in between. The CDR3 is 14 amino acids. Germline lookup yields CDR1 MNHEY and CDR2 SVGEGT. The CDR3 coding sequence is TGTGCCAGCAGTTACATGCGGGGCACCTACGAGCAGTACTTC. The encoded protein is CASSYMRGTYEQYF.

J is TRBJ2-7 and V is TRBV10-2, with 10 nucleotides matching TRBD2. V was clipped by 6 bases and J by 0 bases; unmatched bases: 11. CDR3 size: 17 residues. The germline CDR1 and CDR2 sequences are WSHSY and SAAADI. The CDR3 loop is CASRGSGRAMSSYEQYF. CDR3 in DNA: TGCGCCAGCAGAGGGAGCGGGAGGGCCATGAGCTCCTACGAGCAGTACTTC.

This clonotype was seen many times. The chain has TRBV5-6 and TRBJ1-2; D gene uncertain. CDR1 and CDR2 from the germline V gene are SGHDT and YYEEEE. This CDR3 is 15 amino acids long. V gave up 4 bases and J gave up 4 bases, with 17 bases separating them. The CDR3 is CASSDSGSRAYGYTF. CDR3 sequence (DNA): TGTGCCAGCAGCGACTCGGGCTCCCGGGCCTATGGCTACACCTTC.

Ten or more counts support this clonotype. The chain is built from TRBV5-1 and TRBJ2-7, with 7 bases that match TRBD1. V dropped 0 bases and J dropped 2; count of bases not matched to a gene: 11. The CDR3 spans 17 residues. CDR1 is SGHRS and CDR2 is YFSETQ in the germline V gene. CDR3 sequence (DNA): TGCGCCAGCAGCTTGGTAACAGGGGCGGAGGCCACCTACGAGCAGTACTTC. Amino acid sequence: CASSLVTGAEATYEQYF.

This clonotype has just one count. The chain uses TRBV30 and TRBJ1-1; D is ambiguous. Looked up from germline, CDR1 is GTSNPN and CDR2 is SVGIG (reference sequence). This CDR3 spans 13 amino acids. V lost 0 bases to trimming and J lost 1 base, with 6 bases between them. In DNA, the CDR3 is TGTGCCTGGAGTGTTCCCGGGAACACTGAAGCTTTCTTT. Protein: CAWSVPGNTEAFF.

The rearrangement uses TRBV5-1 and TRBJ2-7, with D possibly being TRBD2 (5 bases). Per the germline V gene, CDR1 is SGHRS and CDR2 is YFSETQ. Trimming removed 4 bases from V and 3 bases from J, with 8 bases in between. The CDR3 is 12 residues long. The CDR3 DNA follows: TGCGCCAGCAGCACCGGGAACTACGAGCAGTACTTC. This encodes CASSTGNYEQYF.

The sample holds a few counts of this clonotype. The V and J genes are TRBV11-2 and TRBJ2-7, with TRBD1 matching over 10 bases. Germline-derived CDR1 and CDR2 are SGHAT and FQNNGV. J lost 3 bases, V lost 2 bases, and 4 bases had no gene match. The CDR3 is 15 residues long. This chain's CDR3 is CASSLTGTGVYEQYF. In nucleotides, the CDR3 is TGTGCCAGCAGCTTAACGGGGACAGGGGTCTACGAGCAGTACTTC.

The J gene is TRBJ2-3, the V gene TRBV2, with a tentative D call TRBD2 (6 bases). Trimming removed 1 base from V and 2 bases from J, with 10 bases in between. This CDR3 is 15 amino acids long. Germline V gene data show CDR1 as SNHLY and CDR2 as FYNNEI. Here the CDR3 reads CASSEGTTSTDTQYF. The CDR3 DNA reads TGTGCCAGCAGTGAAGGGACTACTTCCACAGATACGCAGTATTTT.

This clonotype turned up a few times. V gene TRBV6-5 combines with J gene TRBJ2-1; 9 bases match TRBD1. Germline V lookup: CDR1 MNHEY, CDR2 SVGAGI. V shed 0 bases, J shed 7 bases, and the junction held 4 bases outside the gene matches. This CDR3 is built from 15 residues. CDR3 loop: CASSYSGTGLNEQFF. The DNA of the CDR3 is TGTGCCAGCAGTTACTCCGGGACAGGGTTGAATGAGCAGTTCTTC.

This clonotype was seen ten or more times. This rearrangement joins TRBV20-1 to TRBJ2-3; either TRBD1 or TRBD2 may fit D (5 bases each). The CDR3 has 14 amino acids. Between the trimmed V and J ends, which lost 3 bases and 2 bases, there was a span of 12 bases. Germline loops: CDR1 DFQATT, CDR2 SNEGSKA (reference sequence). CDR3 sequence: CSARRGSITDTQYF. DNA of the CDR3: TGCAGTGCTAGGAGGGGCTCAATCACAGATACGCAGTATTTT.

Worth noting for this clonotype: This clone may be a read error of a much larger clone one base away. The V and J genes are TRBV28 and TRBJ1-6; 7 nucleotides line up with TRBD1. In germline, CDR1 is MDHEN, CDR2 SYDVKM. The CDR3 sequence is 12 residues long. The CDR3 coding sequence is TGTGCCAACAGTATTCCCGGGACAGATGTCCACTTT. This gives the protein CANSIPGTDVHF.